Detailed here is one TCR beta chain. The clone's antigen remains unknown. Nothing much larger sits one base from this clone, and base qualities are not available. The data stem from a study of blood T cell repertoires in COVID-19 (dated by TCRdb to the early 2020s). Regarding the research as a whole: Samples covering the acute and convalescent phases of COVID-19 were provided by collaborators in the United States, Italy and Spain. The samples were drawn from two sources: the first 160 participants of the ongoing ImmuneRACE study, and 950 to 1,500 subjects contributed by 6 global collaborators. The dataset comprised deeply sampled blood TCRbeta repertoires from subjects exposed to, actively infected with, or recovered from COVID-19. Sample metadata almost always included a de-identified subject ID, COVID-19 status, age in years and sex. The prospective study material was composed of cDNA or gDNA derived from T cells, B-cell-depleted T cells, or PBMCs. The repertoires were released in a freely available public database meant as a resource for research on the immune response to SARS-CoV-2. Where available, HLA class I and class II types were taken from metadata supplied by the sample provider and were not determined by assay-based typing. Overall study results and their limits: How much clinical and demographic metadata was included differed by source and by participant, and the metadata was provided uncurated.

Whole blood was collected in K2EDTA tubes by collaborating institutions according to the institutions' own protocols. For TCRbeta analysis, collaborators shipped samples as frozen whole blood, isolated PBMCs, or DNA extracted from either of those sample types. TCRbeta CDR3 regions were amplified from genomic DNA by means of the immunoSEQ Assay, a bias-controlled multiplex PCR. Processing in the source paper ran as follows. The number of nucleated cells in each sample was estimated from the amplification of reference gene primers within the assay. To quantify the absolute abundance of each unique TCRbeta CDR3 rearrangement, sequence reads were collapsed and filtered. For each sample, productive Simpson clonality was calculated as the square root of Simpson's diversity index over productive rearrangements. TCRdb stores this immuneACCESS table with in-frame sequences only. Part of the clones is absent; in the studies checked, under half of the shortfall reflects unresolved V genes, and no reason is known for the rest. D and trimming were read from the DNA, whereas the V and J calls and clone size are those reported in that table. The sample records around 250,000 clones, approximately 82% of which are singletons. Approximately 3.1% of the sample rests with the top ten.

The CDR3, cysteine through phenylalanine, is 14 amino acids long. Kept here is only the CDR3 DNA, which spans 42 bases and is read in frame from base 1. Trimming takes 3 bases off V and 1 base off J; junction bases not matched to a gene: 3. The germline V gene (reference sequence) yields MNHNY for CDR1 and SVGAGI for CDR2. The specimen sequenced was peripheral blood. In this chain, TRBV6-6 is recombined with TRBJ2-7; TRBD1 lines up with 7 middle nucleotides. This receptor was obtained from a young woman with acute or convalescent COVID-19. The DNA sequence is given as TGTGCCAGCAGTTATACACAGGGGTCCTACGAGCAGTACTTC. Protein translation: CASSYTQGSYEQYF.